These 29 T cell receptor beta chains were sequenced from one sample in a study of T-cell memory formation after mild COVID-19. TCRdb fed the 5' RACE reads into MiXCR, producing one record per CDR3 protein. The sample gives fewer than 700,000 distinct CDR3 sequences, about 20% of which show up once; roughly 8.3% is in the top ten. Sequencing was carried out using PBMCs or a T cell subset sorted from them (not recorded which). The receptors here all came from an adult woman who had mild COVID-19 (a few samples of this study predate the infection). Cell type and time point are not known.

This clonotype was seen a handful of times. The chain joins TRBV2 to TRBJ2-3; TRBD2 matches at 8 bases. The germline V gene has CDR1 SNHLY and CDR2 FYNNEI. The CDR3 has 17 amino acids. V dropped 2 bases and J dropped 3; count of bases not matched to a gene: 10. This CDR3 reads CASSENLSGGPTDTQYF. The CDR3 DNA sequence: TGTGCCAGCAGTGAAAACTTATCGGGAGGGCCGACAGATACGCAGTATTTT.

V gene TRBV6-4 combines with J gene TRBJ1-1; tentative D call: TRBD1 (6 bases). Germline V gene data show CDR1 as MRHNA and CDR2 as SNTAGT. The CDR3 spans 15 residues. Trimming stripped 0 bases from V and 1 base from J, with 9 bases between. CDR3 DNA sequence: TGTGCCAGCAGTGACTCCAGGGGCCCGAACACTGAAGCTTTCTTT. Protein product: CASSDSRGPNTEAFF.

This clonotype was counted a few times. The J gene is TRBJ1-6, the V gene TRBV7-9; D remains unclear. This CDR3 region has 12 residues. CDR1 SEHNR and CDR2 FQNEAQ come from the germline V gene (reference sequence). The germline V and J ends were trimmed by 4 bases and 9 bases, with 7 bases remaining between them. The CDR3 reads CASSSSVSPLHF. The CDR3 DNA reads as TGTGCCAGCAGCTCCTCCGTTTCACCCCTCCACTTT.

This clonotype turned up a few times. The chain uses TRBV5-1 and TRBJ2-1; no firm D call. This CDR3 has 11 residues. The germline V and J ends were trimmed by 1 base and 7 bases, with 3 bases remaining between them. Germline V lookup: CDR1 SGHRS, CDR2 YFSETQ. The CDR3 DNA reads TGCGCCAGCAGCTTGATGAATGAGCAGTTCTTC. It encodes CASSLMNEQFF.

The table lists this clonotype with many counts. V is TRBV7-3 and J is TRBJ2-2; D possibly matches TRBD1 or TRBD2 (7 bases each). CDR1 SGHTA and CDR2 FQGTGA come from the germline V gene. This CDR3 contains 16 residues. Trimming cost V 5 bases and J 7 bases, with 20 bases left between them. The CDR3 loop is CASSHPGEGANGELFF. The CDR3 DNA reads TGTGCCAGCAGCCACCCGGGGGAGGGGGCGAACGGGGAGCTGTTTTTT.

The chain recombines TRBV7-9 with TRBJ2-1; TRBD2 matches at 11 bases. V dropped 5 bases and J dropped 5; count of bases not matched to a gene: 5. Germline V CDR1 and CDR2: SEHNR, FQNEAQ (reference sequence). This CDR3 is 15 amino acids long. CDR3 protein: CASSQLAGAHNEQFF. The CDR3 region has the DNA TGTGCCAGCAGCCAACTAGCGGGAGCCCACAATGAGCAGTTCTTC.

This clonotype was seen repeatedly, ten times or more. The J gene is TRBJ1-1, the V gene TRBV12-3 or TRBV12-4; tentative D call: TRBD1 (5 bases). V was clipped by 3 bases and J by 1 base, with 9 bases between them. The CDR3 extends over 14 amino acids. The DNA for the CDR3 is TGTGCCAGCAGTTTCCAGGGAAAGAACACTGAAGCTTTCTTT. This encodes CASSFQGKNTEAFF.

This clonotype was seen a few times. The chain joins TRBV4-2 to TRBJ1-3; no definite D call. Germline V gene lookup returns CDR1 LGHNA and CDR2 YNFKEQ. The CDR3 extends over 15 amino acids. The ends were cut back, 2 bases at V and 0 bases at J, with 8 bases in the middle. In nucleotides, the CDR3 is TGTGCCAGCAGCCAAATATCCCCCTCTGGAAACACCATATATTTT. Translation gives CASSQISPSGNTIYF.

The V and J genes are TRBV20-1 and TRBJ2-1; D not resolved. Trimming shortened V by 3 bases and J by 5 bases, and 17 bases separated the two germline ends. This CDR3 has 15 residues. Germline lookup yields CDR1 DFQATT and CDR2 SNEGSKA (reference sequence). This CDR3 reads CSASSRTPGDNEQFF. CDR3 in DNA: TGCAGTGCTAGTAGCAGAACTCCCGGAGACAATGAGCAGTTCTTC.

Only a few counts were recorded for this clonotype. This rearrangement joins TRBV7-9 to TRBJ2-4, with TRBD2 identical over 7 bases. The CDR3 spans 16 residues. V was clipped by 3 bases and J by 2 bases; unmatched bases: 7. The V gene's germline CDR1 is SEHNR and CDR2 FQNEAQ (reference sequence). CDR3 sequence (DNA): TGTGCCAGCAGCTTGAACGGGACTATGTCCAAAAACATTCAGTACTTC. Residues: CASSLNGTMSKNIQYF.

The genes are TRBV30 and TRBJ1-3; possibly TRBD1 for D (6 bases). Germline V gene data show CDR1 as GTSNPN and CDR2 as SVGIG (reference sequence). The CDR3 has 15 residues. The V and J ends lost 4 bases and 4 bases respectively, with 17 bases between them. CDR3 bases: TGTGCCTGGACCCGGGCAGGGGCGAGGGGAAACACCATATATTTT. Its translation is CAWTRAGARGNTIYF.

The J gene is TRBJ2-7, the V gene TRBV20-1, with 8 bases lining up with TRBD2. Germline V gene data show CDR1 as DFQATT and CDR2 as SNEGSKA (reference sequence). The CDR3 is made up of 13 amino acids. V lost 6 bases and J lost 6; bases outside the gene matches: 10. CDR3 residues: CSAPSAGGLEQYF. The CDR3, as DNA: TGCAGTGCGCCCTCGGCGGGGGGCCTCGAGCAGTACTTC.

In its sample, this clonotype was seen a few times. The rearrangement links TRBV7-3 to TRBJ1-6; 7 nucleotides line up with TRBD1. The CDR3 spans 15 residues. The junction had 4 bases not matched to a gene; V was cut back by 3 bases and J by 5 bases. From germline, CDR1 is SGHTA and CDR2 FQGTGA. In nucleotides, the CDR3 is TGTGCCAGCAGCTTCGGGACAGCCGATAATTCACCCCTCCACTTT. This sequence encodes CASSFGTADNSPLHF.

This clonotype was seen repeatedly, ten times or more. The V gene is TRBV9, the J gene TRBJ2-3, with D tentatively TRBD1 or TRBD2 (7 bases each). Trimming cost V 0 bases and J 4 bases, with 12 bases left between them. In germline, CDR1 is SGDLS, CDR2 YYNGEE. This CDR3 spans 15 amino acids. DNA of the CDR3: TGTGCCAGCAGCGTAGCAGGGGGGGCCTCAGATACGCAGTATTTT. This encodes CASSVAGGASDTQYF.

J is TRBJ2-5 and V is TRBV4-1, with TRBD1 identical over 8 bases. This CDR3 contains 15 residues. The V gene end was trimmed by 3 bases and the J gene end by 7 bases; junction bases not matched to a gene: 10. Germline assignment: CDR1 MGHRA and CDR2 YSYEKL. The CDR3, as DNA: TGCGCCAGCAGCCAGCAGGACAGGGCGTTTGTGACCCAGTACTTC. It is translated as CASSQQDRAFVTQYF.

DNA of the CDR3: TGCGCCAGCAGCTTGGCCATTGGACAGGTTTACAATGAGCAGTTCTTC. Protein product: CASSLAIGQVYNEQFF. V and J are TRBV5-1 and TRBJ2-1; 7 nucleotides line up with TRBD1. Trimming at V came to 0 bases and at J to 4 bases, leaving 7 bases not matched to a gene. The CDR3 length is 16 residues. Looked up from germline, CDR1 is SGHRS and CDR2 is YFSETQ.

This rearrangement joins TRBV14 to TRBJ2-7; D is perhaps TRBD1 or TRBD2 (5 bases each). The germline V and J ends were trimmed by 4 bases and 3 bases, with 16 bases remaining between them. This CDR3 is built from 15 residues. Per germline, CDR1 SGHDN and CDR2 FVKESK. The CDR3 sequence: CASSLQGVVGYEQYF. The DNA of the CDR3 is TGTGCCAGCAGCCTCCAGGGAGTGGTGGGCTACGAGCAGTACTTC.

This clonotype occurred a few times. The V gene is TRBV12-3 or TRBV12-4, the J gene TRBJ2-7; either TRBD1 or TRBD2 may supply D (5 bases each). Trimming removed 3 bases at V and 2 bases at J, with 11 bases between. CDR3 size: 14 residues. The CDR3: CASSFRDVAYEQYF. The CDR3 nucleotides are TGTGCCAGCAGTTTCCGGGACGTCGCCTACGAGCAGTACTTC.

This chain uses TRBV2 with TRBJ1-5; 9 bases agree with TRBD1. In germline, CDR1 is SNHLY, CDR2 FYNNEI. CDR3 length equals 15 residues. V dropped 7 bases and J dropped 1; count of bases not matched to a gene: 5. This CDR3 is CASKAGQGSNQPQHF. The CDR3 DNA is TGTGCCAGCAAGGCGGGACAGGGAAGCAATCAGCCCCAGCATTTT.

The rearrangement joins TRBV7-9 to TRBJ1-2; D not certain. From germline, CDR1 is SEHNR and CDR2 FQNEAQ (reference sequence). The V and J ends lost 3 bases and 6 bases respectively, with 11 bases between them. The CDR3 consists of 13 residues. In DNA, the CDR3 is TGTGCCAGCAGCTTCTTTACAGAGGATGGCTACACCTTC. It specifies CASSFFTEDGYTF.

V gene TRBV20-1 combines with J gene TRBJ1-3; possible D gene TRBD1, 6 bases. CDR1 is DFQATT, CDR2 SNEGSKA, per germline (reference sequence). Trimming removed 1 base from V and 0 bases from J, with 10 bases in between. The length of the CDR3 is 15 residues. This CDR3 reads CSARADSFSGNTIYF. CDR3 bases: TGCAGTGCTAGAGCGGACAGTTTCTCTGGAAACACCATATATTTT.

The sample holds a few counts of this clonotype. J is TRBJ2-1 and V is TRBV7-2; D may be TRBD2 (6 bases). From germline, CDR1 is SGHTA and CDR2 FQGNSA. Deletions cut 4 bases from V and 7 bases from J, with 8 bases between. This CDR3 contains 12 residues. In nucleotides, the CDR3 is TGTGCCAGCAGCTGGGGGGAGAATGAGCAGTTCTTC. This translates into CASSWGENEQFF.

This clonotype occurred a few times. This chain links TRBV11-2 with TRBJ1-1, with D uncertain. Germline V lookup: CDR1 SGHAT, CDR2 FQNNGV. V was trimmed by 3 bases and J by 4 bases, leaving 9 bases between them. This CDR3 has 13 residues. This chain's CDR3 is CASSFRELTEAFF. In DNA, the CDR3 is TGTGCCAGCAGCTTCAGAGAACTCACTGAAGCTTTCTTT.

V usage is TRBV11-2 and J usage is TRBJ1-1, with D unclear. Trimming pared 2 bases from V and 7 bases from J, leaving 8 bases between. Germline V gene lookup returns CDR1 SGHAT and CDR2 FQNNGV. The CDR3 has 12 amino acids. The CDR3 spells CASSLNRGEAFF. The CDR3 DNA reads TGTGCCAGCAGCTTAAATCGCGGTGAAGCTTTCTTT.

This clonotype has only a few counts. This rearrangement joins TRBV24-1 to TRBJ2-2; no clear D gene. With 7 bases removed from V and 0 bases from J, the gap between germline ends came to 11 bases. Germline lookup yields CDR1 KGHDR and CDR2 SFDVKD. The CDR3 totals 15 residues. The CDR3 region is CATSPDAANTGELFF. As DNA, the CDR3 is TGTGCCACCAGCCCGGACGCCGCGAACACCGGGGAGCTGTTTTTT.

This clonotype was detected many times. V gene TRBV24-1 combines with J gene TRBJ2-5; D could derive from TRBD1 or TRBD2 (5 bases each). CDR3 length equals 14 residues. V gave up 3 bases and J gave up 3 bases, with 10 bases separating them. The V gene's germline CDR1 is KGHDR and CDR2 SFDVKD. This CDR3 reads CATSDPRGEETQYF. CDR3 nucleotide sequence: TGTGCCACCAGTGATCCGAGAGGGGAAGAGACCCAGTACTTC.

The CDR3 here is CSARDLAGGRETQYF. CDR3 sequence (DNA): TGCAGTGCTAGAGATCTAGCGGGGGGGCGGGAGACCCAGTACTTC. The V gene is TRBV20-1, the J gene TRBJ2-5; 12 bases are shared with TRBD2. The length of the CDR3 is 15 residues. V shed 0 bases, J shed 5 bases, and the junction held 4 bases outside the gene matches. In germline, CDR1 is DFQATT, CDR2 SNEGSKA (reference sequence).

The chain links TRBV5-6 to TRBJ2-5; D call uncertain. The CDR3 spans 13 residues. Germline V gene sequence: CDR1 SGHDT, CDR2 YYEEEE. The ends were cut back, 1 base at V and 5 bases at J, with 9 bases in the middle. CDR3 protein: CASSLLSHETQYF. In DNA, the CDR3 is TGTGCCAGCAGCTTGTTATCGCACGAGACCCAGTACTTC. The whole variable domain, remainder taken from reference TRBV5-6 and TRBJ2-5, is DAGVTQSPTHLIKTRGQQVTLRCSPKSGHDTVSWYQQALGQGPQFIFQYYEEEERQRGNFPDRFSGHQFPNYSSELNVNALLLGDSALYLCASSLLSHETQYFGPGTRLLVL.

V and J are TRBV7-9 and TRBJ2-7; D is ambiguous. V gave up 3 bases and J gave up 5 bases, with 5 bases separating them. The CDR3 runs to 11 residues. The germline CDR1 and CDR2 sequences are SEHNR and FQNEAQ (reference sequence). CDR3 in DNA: TGTGCCAGCAGCTTCCTAGACGAGCAGTACTTC. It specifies CASSFLDEQYF.